This T cell receptor beta chain was identified in a study of CD8 T cells in acute hepatitis C reinfection. Study observations and caveats: All groups preferentially used TRBV04 and TRBV06, which was not due to overrepresentation in the naive pool. Regardless of outcome, about a dozen public clonotypes appeared, one using V04-02/J02-02.

The germline V gene has CDR1 SNHLY and CDR2 FYNNEI. This CDR3 spans 18 amino acids. After removal of 3 bases from V and 3 bases from J, the junction contained 12 bases not matched to a gene. Notes on this clone: Its antigen is unknown.

The assay was immunoSEQ multiplex PCR, and TCRdb's table has in-frame clones only and misses some. The data hold tens of thousands of clones, with 70% to 90% observed a single time. Time point: naive CD8 control sorted from an acute-time-point sample. Acute primary HCV infection: positive HCV RNA or antibody test after negative test within 24 weeks. Dead cells were excluded, and live cells stained for CD3, CD8 and CD45RO. The chain has TRBV2 and TRBJ2-3, with 10 bases identical to TRBD2. Sample: naive CD8+ T cells from PBMCs. The receptor comes from a woman younger than 30 who spontaneously cleared hepatitis C infection. The chain's CDR3 is CASSEASGSSGSTDTQYF. The CDR3, as DNA: TGTGCCAGCAGTGAGGCTAGCGGGAGTTCAGGGTCAACAGATACGCAGTATTTT. Looking up the rest from reference TRBV2 and TRBJ2-3 gives the full variable domain: EPEVTQTPSHQVTQMGQEVILRCVPISNHLYFYWYRQILGQKVEFLVSFYNNEISEKSEIFDDQFSVERPDGSNFTLKIRSTKLEDSAMYFCASSEASGSSGSTDTQYFGPGTRLTVL.